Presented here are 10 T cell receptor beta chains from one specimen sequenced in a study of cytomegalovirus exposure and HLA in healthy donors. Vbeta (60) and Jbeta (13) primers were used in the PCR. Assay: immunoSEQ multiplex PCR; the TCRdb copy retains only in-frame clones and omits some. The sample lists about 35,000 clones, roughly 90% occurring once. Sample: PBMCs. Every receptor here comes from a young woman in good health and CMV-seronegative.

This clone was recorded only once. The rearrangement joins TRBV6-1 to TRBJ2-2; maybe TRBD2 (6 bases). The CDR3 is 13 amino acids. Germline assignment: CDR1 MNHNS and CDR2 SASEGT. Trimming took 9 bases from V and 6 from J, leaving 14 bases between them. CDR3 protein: CASTPRLAGELFF. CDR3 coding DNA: TGTGCCAGTACCCCAAGACTAGCCGGGGAGCTGTTTTTT.

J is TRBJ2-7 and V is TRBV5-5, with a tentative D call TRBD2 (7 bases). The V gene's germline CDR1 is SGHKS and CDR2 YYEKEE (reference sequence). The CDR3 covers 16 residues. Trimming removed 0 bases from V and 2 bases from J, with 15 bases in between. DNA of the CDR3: TGTGCCAGCAGCTTGGGGGGGGGCCGTAGTCCCTACGAGCAGTACTTC. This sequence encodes CASSLGGGRSPYEQYF. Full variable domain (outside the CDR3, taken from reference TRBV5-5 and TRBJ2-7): DAGVTQSPTHLIKTRGQQVTLRCSPISGHKSVSWYQQVLGQGPQFIFQYYEKEERGRGNFPDRFSARQFPNYSSELNVNALLLGDSALYLCASSLGGGRSPYEQYFGPGTRLTVT.

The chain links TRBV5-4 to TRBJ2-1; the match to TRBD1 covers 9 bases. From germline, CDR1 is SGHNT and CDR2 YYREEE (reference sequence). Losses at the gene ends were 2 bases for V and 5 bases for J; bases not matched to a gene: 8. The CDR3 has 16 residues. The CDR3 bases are TGTGCCAGCAGCTTTGAACTGTGGGACAGGGACAATGAGCAGTTCTTC. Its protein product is CASSFELWDRDNEQFF.

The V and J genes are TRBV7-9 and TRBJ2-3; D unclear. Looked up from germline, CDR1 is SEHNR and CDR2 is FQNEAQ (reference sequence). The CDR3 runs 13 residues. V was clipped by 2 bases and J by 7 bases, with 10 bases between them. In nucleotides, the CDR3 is TGTGCCAGCAGCTTACCGGGTCCGTATACGCAGTATTTT. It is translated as CASSLPGPYTQYF.

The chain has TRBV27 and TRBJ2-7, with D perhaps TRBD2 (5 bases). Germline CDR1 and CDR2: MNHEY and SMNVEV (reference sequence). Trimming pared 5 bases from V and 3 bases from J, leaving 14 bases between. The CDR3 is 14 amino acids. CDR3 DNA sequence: TGTGCCAGCAGTGTTAGTCGGGCGGGCTACGAGCAGTACTTC. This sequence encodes CASSVSRAGYEQYF.

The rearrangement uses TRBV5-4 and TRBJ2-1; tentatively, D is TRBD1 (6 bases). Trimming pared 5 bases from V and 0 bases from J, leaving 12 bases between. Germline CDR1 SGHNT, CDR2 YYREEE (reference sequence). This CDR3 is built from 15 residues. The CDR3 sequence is CASSPGTRSYNEQFF. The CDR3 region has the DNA TGTGCCAGCAGTCCTGGGACACGCTCCTACAATGAGCAGTTCTTC.

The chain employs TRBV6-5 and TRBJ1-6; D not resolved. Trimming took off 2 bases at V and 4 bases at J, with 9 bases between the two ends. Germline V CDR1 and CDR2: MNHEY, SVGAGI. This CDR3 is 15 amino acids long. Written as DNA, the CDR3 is TGTGCCAGCAGTTACAGGCAGACATATAATTCACCCCTCCACTTT. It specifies CASSYRQTYNSPLHF.

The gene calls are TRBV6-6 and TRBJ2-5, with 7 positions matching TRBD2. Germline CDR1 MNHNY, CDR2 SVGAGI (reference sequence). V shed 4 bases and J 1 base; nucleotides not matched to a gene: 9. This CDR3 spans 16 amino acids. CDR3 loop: CASSSGLAVTQETQYF. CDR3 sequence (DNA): TGTGCCAGCAGTTCGGGGCTAGCGGTAACCCAAGAGACCCAGTACTTC.

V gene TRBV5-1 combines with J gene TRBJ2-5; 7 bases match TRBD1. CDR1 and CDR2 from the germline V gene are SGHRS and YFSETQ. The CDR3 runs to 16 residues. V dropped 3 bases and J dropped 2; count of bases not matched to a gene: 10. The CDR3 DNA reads TGCGCCAGCAGCTCCCGACAGGGAATTTTTCAAGAGACCCAGTACTTC. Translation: CASSSRQGIFQETQYF.

Here the CDR3 reads CASSLGSTGNQPQHF. Here the CDR3 DNA reads TGCGCCAGCAGCTTGGGGTCGACAGGGAATCAGCCCCAGCATTTT. The chain is built from TRBV5-1 and TRBJ1-5; 7 nucleotides line up with TRBD1. This CDR3 is 15 amino acids long. Germline lookup yields CDR1 SGHRS and CDR2 YFSETQ. V lost 0 bases, J lost 4 bases, and 4 bases stayed unmatched.